This T cell receptor beta chain derives from a study of blood T cell repertoires in COVID-19. Overall study: Sample material is recorded as cDNA or gDNA derived from T cells, B-cell-depleted T cells, or PBMCs.

Participants reported their clinical history, and cohort assignment relied on those reports. Germline V CDR1 and CDR2: ENHRY, SYGVKD. Trimming shortened V by 3 bases and J by 0 bases, and 9 bases separated the two germline ends. The CDR3 contains 15 residues. Profiled with immunoSEQ multiplex PCR; TCRdb holds only in-frame clones, not every one. The repertoire includes fewer than 250,000 clones, roughly 84% of them detected once, and roughly 3.2% sits in the top ten. This clonotype was sampled from a woman in her thirties who had been exposed to COVID-19. Material: PBMCs or T cells enriched from blood (not recorded which). The V and J genes are TRBV10-3 and TRBJ2-1; maybe TRBD2 (6 bases). The CDR3 region is CAISDVGGSYNEQFF. In DNA form, the CDR3 reads TGTGCCATCAGTGACGTGGGGGGCTCCTACAATGAGCAGTTCTTC.